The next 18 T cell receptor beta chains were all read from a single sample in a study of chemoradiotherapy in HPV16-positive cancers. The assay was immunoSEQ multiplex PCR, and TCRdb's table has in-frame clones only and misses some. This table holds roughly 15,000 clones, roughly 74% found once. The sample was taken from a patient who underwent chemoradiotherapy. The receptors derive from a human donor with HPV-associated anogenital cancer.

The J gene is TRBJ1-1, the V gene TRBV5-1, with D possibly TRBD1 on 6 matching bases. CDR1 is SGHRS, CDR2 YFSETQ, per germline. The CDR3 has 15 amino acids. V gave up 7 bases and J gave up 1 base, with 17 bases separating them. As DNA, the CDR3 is TGCGCCAGCGCGGGGGCGGGGTTCGAGAACACTGAAGCTTTCTTT. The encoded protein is CASAGAGFENTEAFF.

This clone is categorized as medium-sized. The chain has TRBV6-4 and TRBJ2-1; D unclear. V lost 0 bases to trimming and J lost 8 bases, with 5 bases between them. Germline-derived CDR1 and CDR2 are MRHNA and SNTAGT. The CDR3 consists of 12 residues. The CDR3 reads CASSDSNYEQFF. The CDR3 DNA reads TGTGCCAGCAGTGACTCGAATTATGAGCAGTTCTTC.

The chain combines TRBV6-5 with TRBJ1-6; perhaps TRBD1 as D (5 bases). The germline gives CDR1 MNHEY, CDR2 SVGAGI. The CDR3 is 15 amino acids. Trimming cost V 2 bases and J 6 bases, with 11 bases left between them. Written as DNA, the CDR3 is TGTGCCAGCAGTTACATGGACAACGGTAATTCACCCCTCCACTTT. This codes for CASSYMDNGNSPLHF.

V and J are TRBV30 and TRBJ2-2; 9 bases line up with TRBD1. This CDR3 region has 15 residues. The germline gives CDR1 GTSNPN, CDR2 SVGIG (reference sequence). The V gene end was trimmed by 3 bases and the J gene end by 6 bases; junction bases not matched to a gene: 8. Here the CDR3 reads CAWRGGTGNSGELFF. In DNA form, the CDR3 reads TGTGCCTGGAGGGGGGGGACAGGGAATTCCGGGGAGCTGTTTTTT.

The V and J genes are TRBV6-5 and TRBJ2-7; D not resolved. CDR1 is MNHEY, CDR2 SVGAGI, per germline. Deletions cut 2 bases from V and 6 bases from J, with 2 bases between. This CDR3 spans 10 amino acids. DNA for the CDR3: TGTGCCAGCAGTTACGTCGAGCAGTACTTC. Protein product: CASSYVEQYF.

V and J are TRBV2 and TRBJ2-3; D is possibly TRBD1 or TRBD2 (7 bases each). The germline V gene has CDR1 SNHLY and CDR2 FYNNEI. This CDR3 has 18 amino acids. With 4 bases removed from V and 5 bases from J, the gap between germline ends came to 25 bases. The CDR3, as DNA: TGTGCCAGCAGTGTCAACCCTTGGACAGGCACGGGAGGAGATACGCAGTATTTT. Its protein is CASSVNPWTGTGGDTQYF. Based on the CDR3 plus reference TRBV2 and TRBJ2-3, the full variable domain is EPEVTQTPSHQVTQMGQEVILRCVPISNHLYFYWYRQILGQKVEFLVSFYNNEISEKSEIFDDQFSVERPDGSNFTLKIRSTKLEDSAMYFCASSVNPWTGTGGDTQYFGPGTRLTVL.

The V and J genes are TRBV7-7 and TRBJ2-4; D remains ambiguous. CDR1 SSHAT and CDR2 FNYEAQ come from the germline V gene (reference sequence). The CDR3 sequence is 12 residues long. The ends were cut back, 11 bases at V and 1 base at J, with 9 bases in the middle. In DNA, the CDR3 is TGTGCCTGCCGCCCGGCCAAAAACATTCAGTACTTC. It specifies CACRPAKNIQYF.

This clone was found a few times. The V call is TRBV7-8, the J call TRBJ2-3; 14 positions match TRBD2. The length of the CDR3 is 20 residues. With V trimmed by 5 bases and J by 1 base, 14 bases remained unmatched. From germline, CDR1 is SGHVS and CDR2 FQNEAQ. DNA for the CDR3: TGTGCCAGCAGCCCAAATCCGCCGGGACTAGCGGGAGTGGGCACAGATACGCAGTATTTT. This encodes CASSPNPPGLAGVGTDTQYF.

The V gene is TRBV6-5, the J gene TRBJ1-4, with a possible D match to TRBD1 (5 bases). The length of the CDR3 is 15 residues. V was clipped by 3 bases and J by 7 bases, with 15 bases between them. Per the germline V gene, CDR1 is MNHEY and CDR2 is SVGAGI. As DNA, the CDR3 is TGTGCCAGCAGTTATGGAGGCGGGGGACTTGAAAAACTGTTTTTT. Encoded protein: CASSYGGGGLEKLFF.

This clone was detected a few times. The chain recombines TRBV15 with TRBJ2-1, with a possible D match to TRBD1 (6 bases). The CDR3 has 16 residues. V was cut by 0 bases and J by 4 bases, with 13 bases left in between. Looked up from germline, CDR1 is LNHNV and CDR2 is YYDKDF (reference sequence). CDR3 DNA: TGTGCCACCAGCAGAGATCGGACAGCGCCTTACAATGAGCAGTTCTTC. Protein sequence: CATSRDRTAPYNEQFF. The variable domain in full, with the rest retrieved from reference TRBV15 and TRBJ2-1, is DAMVIQNPRYQVTQFGKPVTLSCSQTLNHNVMYWYQQKSSQAPKLLFHYYDKDFNNEADTPDNFQSRRPNTSFCFLDIRSPGLGDTAMYLCATSRDRTAPYNEQFFGPGTRLTVL.

CDR3: CASSLAGMGGIQYF. Written as DNA, the CDR3 is TGCGCCAGCAGCTTGGCGGGAATGGGGGGCATTCAGTACTTC. V is TRBV5-1 and J is TRBJ2-4; possible D gene TRBD2, 6 bases. The germline V and J ends were trimmed by 0 bases and 9 bases, with 13 bases remaining between them. The germline CDR1 and CDR2 sequences are SGHRS and YFSETQ. This CDR3 spans 14 amino acids.

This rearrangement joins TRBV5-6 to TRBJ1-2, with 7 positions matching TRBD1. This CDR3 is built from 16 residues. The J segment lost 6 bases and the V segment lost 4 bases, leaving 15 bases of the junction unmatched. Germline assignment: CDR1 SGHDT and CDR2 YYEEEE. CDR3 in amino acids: CASSRLGAGGPNGYTF. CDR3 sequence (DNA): TGTGCCAGCAGCCGCCTGGGGGCAGGGGGGCCCAATGGCTACACCTTC. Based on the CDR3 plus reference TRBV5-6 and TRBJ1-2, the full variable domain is DAGVTQSPTHLIKTRGQQVTLRCSPKSGHDTVSWYQQALGQGPQFIFQYYEEEERQRGNFPDRFSGHQFPNYSSELNVNALLLGDSALYLCASSRLGAGGPNGYTFGSGTRLTVV.

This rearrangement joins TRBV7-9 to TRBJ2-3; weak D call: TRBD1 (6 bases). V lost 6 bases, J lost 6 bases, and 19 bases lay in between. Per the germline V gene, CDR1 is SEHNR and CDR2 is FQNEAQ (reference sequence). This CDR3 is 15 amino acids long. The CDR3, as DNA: TGTGCCAGCAGTGTAACAGGGTCCTCGGGGGATACGCAGTATTTT. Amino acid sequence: CASSVTGSSGDTQYF.

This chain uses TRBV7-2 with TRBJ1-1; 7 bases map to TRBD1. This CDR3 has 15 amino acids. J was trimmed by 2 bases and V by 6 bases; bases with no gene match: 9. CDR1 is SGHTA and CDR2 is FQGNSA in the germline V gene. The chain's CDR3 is CASRPRQGSNTEAFF. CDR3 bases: TGTGCCAGCAGACCTCGACAGGGTAGCAACACTGAAGCTTTCTTT.

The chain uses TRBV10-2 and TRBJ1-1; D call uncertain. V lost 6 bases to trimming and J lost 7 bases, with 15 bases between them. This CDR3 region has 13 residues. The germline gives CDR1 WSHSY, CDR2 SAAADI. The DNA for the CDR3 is TGCGCCAGCAGCGATAACAGTAAACTTGAAGCTTTCTTT. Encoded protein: CASSDNSKLEAFF.

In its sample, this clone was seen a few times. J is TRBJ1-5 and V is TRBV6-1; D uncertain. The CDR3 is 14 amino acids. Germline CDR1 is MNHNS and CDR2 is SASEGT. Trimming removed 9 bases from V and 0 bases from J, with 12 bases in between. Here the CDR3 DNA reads TGTGCCAGTCTGTGGAGGAATAGCAATCAGCCCCAGCATTTT. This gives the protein CASLWRNSNQPQHF.

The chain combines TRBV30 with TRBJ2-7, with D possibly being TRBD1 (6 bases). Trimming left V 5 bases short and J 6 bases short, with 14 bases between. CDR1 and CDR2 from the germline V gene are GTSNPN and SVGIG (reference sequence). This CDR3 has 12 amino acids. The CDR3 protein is CAWGKGVGEQYF. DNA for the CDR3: TGTGCCTGGGGCAAGGGGGTCGGCGAGCAGTACTTC.

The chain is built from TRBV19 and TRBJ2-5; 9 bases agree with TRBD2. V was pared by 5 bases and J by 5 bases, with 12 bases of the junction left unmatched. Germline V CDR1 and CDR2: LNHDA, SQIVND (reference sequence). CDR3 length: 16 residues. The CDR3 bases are TGTGCCAGTAGTGACATCGGACCTAGCGGGAAGGAGACCCAGTACTTC. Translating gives CASSDIGPSGKETQYF.